This T cell receptor (beta chain) was retrieved from a study of siplizumab effects on memory and regulatory T cells. The germline V gene has CDR1 SEHNR and CDR2 FQNEAQ (reference sequence). There are 19 residues in the CDR3. V was pared by 2 bases and J by 3 bases, with 23 bases between. The repertoire was sequenced with immunoSEQ multiplex PCR; TCRdb's copy has only in-frame clones and lacks some. The data contain some 100,000 clones, roughly 94% of them singletons. Sequencing input: Tregs sorted from blood. This clonotype was obtained from a human donor in good health. The gene calls are TRBV7-9 and TRBJ1-3; tentative D call: TRBD1 (5 bases). DNA of the CDR3: TGTGCCAGCAGCTTATCTACAGGATCCCAAATCGGGAATGGAAACACCATATATTTT. Protein: CASSLSTGSQIGNGNTIYF.